This TCR beta chain appears in the sequencing data of a study of T cell responses to AZD1222 COVID-19 vaccine. Study-wide results and limits: The repertoires were collected only after the peak T cell response. Clonal diversity was possibly underestimated, and the donors were mostly white British, with more females. Dominant CD4 TCR responses targeted spike regions 160-218 and 743-854. Only five to seven individuals given AZD1222 were seropositive at baseline.

Sequencing used immunoSEQ multiplex PCR; TCRdb keeps in-frame clones, though not all of them. The sample yields 98,000 or so clones, 65% to 85% seen once. This CDR3 comprises 15 residues. Germline lookup yields CDR1 SGHVS and CDR2 FNYEAQ. The germline V and J ends were trimmed by 0 bases and 3 bases, with 11 bases remaining between them. In the case of this clone: The antigen remains undetermined.

The gene calls are TRBV7-6 and TRBJ1-1, with D unclear. The origin of this receptor is an adult who received the AZD1222 COVID-19 vaccine. The sequenced sample was peripheral blood, obtained 28 days after the second AZD1222 dose. The CDR3 here is CASSLAEMQYTEAFF. In nucleotides, the CDR3 is TGTGCCAGCAGCTTAGCTGAGATGCAATACACTGAAGCTTTCTTT.